This passage covers 12 T cell receptor beta chains from one sample sequenced in a study of blood T cell repertoires in COVID-19. Profiled with immunoSEQ multiplex PCR; TCRdb holds only in-frame clones, not every one. The repertoire holds about 140,000 clones, with 80% to 90% as singletons. Sequencing was carried out using peripheral blood. All receptors come from a man aged 55 to 70 with active or convalescent COVID-19.

A single count supports this clone. The genes are TRBV18 and TRBJ2-7; possibly TRBD2 for D (5 bases). Between the trimmed V and J ends, which lost 5 bases and 5 bases, there was a span of 19 bases. This CDR3 spans 15 amino acids. Looked up from germline, CDR1 is KGHSH and CDR2 is LQKENI. CDR3 nucleotides: TGTGCCAGCTCATCGGGATCATTTACGGGAAACGAGCAGTACTTC. Encoded protein: CASSSGSFTGNEQYF. The full variable domain, rest sourced from reference TRBV18 and TRBJ2-7, is NAGVMQNPRHLVRRRGQEARLRCSPMKGHSHVYWYRQLPEEGLKFMVYLQKENIIDESGMPKERFSAEFPKEGPSILRIQQVVRGDSAAYFCASSSGSFTGNEQYFGPGTRLTVT.

This sequence joins TRBV28 and TRBJ2-5, with TRBD2 identical over 12 bases. The CDR3 is 17 amino acids. Trimming took 3 bases from V and 4 from J; bases not matched to a gene: 9. The V gene's germline CDR1 is MDHEN and CDR2 SYDVKM. CDR3 in DNA: TGTGCCAGCAGTTTTTACTGGCAGACTAGCGGGAGAGAGACCCAGTACTTC. Translation gives CASSFYWQTSGRETQYF.

The V and J genes are TRBV9 and TRBJ2-1, with 9 bases identical to TRBD2. The V and J ends lost 3 bases and 6 bases, in that order; junction bases with no gene match: 13. CDR3 size: 17 residues. The V gene's germline CDR1 is SGDLS and CDR2 YYNGEE. The CDR3 DNA follows: TGTGCCAGCAGCGGGCGGGTAGCGGGAGATTCTGGCAATGAGCAGTTCTTC. Translating gives CASSGRVAGDSGNEQFF.

The chain recombines TRBV28 with TRBJ2-6; D unresolved. The CDR3 has 15 amino acids. Germline V lookup: CDR1 MDHEN, CDR2 SYDVKM. V lost 5 bases and J 4 bases, leaving 12 bases between the germline ends. For the CDR3, the DNA is TGTGCCAGCAGTCCCGCGGCGTCCGGGGCCAACGTCCTGACTTTC. This sequence encodes CASSPAASGANVLTF.

The chain has TRBV18 and TRBJ2-3; the match to TRBD1 covers 9 bases. CDR1 is KGHSH and CDR2 is LQKENI in the germline V gene. The CDR3 has 14 residues. The ends lost 6 bases at V and 4 bases at J; junction bases unmatched: 5. CDR3 nucleotide sequence: TGTGCCAGCTCCCCAACAGGGGGCGCAGATACGCAGTATTTT. This encodes CASSPTGGADTQYF.

This chain joins TRBV5-1 and TRBJ2-7, with D hard to call. The CDR3 has 13 amino acids. CDR1 is SGHRS, CDR2 YFSETQ, per germline. The V end was cut by 3 bases, the J end by 0 bases, with 7 bases between. The CDR3 coding sequence is TGCGCCAGCAGCTCAATGAGCTCCTACGAGCAGTACTTC. Protein sequence: CASSSMSSYEQYF.

This chain uses TRBV11-2 with TRBJ1-1; maybe TRBD1 (5 bases). The length of the CDR3 is 14 residues. The V end lost 3 bases, the J end lost 2 bases, and 10 bases lay between the germline ends. The germline V gene encodes CDR1 SGHAT and CDR2 FQNNGV. The CDR3 sequence: CASSLGGTNTEAFF. The CDR3 DNA is TGTGCCAGCAGCTTGGGAGGGACCAACACTGAAGCTTTCTTT.

V is TRBV19 and J is TRBJ2-1; 10 bases are a match to TRBD2. The V segment lost 5 bases and the J segment 7 bases; nucleotides outside the gene matches: 8. Looked up from germline, CDR1 is LNHDA and CDR2 is SQIVND (reference sequence). The CDR3 has 15 amino acids. Here the CDR3 reads CASSDRLLAGNEQFF. CDR3 DNA: TGTGCCAGTAGTGACCGCTTACTAGCGGGGAATGAGCAGTTCTTC.

This clone was picked up one time. The chain is built from TRBV28 and TRBJ2-7; 7 nucleotides agree with TRBD2. Losses at the gene ends were 4 bases for V and 0 bases for J; bases not matched to a gene: 6. The CDR3 totals 15 residues. Germline CDR1 MDHEN, CDR2 SYDVKM. CDR3 in amino acids: CASSSWGGVSYEQYF. For the CDR3, the DNA is TGTGCCAGCAGTTCCTGGGGGGGGGTCTCCTACGAGCAGTACTTC.

This rearrangement joins TRBV7-2 to TRBJ2-3, with TRBD2 matching over 10 bases. With 0 bases clipped from V and 7 bases from J, the junction kept 7 bases outside the gene matches. Germline V lookup: CDR1 SGHTA, CDR2 FQGNSA. This CDR3 is built from 16 residues. CDR3 sequence reads: CASSLARTSGMYTQYF. CDR3 coding DNA: TGTGCCAGCAGCTTAGCGAGAACTAGCGGGATGTATACGCAGTATTTT. The full variable domain, in which reference TRBV7-2 and TRBJ2-3 provide the parts outside the CDR3, is GAGVSQSPSNKVTEKGKDVELRCDPISGHTALYWYRQSLGQGLEFLIYFQGNSAPDKSGLPSDRFSAERTGGSVSTLTIQRTQQEDSAVYLCASSLARTSGMYTQYFGPGTRLTVL.

The rearrangement uses TRBV11-3 and TRBJ2-5, with TRBD1 identical over 7 bases. This CDR3 is 13 amino acids long. Germline V gene lookup returns CDR1 SGHNT and CDR2 YENEEA. Unmatched junction bases numbered 3, after V lost 5 bases and J lost 3 bases. The CDR3 DNA reads as TGTGCCAGCAGCGCCGGGACAGAAGAGACCCAGTACTTC. Amino acids: CASSAGTEETQYF.

The rearrangement links TRBV28 to TRBJ2-7; maybe TRBD2 (5 bases). The CDR3 sequence is 14 residues long. The V gene lost 5 bases and the J gene lost 2 bases, with 13 bases spanning the gap. From germline, CDR1 is MDHEN and CDR2 SYDVKM. CDR3 protein: CASSPLGSAYEQYF. The DNA for the CDR3 is TGTGCCAGCAGTCCCTTAGGGAGCGCCTACGAGCAGTACTTC.